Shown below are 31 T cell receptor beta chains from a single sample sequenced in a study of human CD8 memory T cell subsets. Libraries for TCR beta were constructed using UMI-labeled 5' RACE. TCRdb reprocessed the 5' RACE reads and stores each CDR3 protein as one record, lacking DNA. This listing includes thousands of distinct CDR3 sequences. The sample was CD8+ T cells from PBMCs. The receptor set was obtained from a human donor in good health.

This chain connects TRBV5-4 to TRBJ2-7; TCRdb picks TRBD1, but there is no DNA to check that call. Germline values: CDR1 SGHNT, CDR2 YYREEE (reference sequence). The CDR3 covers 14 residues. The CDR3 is CASSWGTGSYEQYF.

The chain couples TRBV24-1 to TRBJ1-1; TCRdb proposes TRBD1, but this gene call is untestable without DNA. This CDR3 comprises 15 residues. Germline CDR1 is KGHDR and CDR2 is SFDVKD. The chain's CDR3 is CATVGGVGTRIEAFF.

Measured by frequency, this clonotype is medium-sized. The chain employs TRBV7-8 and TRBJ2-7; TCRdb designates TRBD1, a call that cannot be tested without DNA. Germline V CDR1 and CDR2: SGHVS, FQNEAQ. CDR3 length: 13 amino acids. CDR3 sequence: CASSRGQTYEQYF.

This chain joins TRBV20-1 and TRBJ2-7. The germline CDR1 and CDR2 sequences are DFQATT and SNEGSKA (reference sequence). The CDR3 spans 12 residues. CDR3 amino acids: CSASNGNYEQYF.

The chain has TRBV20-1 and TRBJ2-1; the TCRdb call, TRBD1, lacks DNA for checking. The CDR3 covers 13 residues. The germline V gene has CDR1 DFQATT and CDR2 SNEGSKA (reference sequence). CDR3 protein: CSAWATGYYEQFF.

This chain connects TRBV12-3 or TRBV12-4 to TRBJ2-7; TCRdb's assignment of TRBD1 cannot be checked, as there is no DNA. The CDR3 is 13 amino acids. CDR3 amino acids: CASSSLTGGEQYF.

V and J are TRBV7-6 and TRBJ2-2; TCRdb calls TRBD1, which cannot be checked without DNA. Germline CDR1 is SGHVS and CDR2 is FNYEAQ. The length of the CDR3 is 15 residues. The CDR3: CASSLSLAGPGELFF.

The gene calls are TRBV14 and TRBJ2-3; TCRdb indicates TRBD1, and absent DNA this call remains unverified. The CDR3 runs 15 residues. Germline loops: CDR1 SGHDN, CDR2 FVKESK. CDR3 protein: CASSQTVEMTDTQYF.

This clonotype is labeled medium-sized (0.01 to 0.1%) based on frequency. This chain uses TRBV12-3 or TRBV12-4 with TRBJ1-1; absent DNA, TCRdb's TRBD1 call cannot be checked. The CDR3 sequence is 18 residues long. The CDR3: CASSSSYPTGRGDTEAFF.

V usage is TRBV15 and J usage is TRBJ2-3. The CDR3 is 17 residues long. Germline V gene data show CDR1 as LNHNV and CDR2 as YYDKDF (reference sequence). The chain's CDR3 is CATSRDPAGSTTDTQYF.

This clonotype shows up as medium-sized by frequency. CDR3 residues: CASSLDSAGEQYF. V is TRBV12-3 or TRBV12-4 and J is TRBJ2-7; lacking DNA, the TRBD2 call made by TCRdb goes unchecked. This CDR3 spans 13 amino acids.

Here the CDR3 reads CATSALNSDGGGELFF. The J gene is TRBJ2-2, the V gene TRBV24-1; TCRdb names TRBD2, which stays unverified in the absence of DNA. CDR3 length equals 16 residues. Per the germline V gene, CDR1 is KGHDR and CDR2 is SFDVKD.

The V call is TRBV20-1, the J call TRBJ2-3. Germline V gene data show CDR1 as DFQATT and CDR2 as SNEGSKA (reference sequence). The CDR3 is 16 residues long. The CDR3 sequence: CSARDIGRELTDTQYF.

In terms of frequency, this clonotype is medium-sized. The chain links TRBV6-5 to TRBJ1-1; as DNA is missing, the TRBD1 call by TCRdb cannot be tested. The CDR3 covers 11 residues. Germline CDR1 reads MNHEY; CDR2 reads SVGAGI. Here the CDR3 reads CASSTGGEAFF.

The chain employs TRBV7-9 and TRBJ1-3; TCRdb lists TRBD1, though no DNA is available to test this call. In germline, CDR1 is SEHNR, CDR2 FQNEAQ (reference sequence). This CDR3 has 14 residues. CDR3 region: CASSLVGGENTIYF.

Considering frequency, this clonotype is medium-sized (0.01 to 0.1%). The CDR3 protein is CAISNVIDEQFF. This chain uses TRBV10-3 with TRBJ2-1. This CDR3 has 12 amino acids. The germline gives CDR1 ENHRY, CDR2 SYGVKD.

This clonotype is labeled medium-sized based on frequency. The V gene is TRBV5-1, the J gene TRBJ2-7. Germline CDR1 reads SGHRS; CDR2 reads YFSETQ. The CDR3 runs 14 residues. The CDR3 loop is CASSLEVLSYEQYF.

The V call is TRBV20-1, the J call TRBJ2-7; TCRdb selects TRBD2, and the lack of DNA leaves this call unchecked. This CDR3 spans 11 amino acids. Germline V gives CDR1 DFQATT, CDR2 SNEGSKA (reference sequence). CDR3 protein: CSAREGYEQYF.

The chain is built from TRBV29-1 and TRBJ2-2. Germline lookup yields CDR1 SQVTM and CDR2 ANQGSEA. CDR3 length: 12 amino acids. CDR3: CSVDLPTGELFF.

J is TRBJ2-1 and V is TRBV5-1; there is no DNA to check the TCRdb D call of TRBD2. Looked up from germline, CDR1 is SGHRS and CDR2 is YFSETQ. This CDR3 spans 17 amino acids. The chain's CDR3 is CASSSPVGLGSYNEQFF. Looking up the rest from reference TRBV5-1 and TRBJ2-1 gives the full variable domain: KAGVTQTPRYLIKTRGQQVTLSCSPISGHRSVSWYQQTPGQGLQFLFEYFSETQRNKGNFPGRFSGRQFSNSRSEMNVSTLELGDSALYLCASSSPVGLGSYNEQFFGPGTRLTVL.

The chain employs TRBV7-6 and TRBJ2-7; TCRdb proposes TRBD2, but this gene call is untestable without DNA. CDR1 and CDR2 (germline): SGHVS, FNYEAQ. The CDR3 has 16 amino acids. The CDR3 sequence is CASSLVGDLGGYEQYF.

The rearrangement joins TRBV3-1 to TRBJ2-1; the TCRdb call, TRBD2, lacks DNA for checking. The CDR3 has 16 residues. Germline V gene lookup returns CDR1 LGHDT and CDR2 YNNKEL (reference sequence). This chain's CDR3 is CASSQGHSGARNEQFF.

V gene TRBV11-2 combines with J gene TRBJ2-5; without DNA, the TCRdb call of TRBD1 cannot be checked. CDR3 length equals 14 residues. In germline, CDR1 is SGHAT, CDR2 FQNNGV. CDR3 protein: CASSLEADSETQYF.

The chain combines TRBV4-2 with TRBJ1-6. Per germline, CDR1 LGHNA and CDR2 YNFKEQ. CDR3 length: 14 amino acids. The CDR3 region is CASSQAHSNSPLHF.

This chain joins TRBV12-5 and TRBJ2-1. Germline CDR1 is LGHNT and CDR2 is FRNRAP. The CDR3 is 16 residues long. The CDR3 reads CASGLVEAGPYNEQFF.

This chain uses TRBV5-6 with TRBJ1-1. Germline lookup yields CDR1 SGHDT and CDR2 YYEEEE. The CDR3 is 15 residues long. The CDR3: CASSDGRRMNTEAFF.

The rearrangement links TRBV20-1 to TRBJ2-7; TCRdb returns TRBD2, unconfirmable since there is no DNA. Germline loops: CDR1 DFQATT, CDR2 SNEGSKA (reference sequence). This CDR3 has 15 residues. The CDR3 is CSAKTPEGVNYEQYF.

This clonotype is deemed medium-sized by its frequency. CDR3 residues: CAALQGFGTGELFF. The chain carries TRBV28 and TRBJ2-2; there is no DNA to check the TCRdb D call of TRBD1. Germline CDR1 and CDR2: MDHEN and SYDVKM. The CDR3 length is 14 residues.

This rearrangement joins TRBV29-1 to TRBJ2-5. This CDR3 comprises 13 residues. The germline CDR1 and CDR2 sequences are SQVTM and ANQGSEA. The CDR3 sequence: CSVPRGFQETQYF.

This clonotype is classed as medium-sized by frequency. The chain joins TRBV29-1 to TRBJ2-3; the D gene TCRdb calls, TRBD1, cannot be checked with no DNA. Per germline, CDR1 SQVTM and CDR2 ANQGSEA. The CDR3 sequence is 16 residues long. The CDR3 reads CSVELGGAHSTDTQYF.

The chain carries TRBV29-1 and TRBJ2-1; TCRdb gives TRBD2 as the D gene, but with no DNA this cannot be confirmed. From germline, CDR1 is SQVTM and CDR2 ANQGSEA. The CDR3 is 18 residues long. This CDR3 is CSVHSGGLAGTSYNEQFF.